Listed here is a single TCR beta chain. Its antigen is unknown. The sample holds no much larger clone one base away, and base qualities are not on file. CDR1 and CDR2, per the germline V gene (reference sequence), are LNHDA and SQIVND. V loses 7 bases, J loses 3 bases, and the germline ends lie 19 bases apart. Measured from the cysteine to the phenylalanine, the CDR3 is 16 residues long. The read is trimmed to its CDR3 DNA, 48 bases read in frame from base 1. The trial excluded patients who had a history of autoimmune disease or who were on systemic immunosuppression. In every dose cohort, peripheral blood was drawn for TCR sequencing at baseline, cycle 4 day 1, and cycle 7 day 1. Samples were obtained from an open-label, multicenter, first-in-human phase I dose-escalation trial of ivuxolimab. The trial enrolled adults with locally advanced or metastatic head and neck squamous cell, hepatocellular, melanoma or renal cell carcinoma. Before TCR sequencing, CD4+ T cells and CD8+ T cells from peripheral blood were sorted into separate populations.

These data come from a study of OX40 agonist ivuxolimab in advanced cancers. For the wider study: Ivuxolimab was an agonistic, fully human IgG2 monoclonal antibody directed against OX40 (CD134), a costimulatory receptor. The paper describes the monotherapy dose-escalation part (N = 52 patients) of the phase I trial of ivuxolimab. The dose-escalation cohort was about 83% male with a mean age of approximately 60 years, ranging from 23 to 79. Among the roughly 52 dose-escalation patients, around 20 had hepatocellular carcinoma, roughly 15 melanoma, 9 renal cell carcinoma and 9 head and neck cancer. Partial responses occurred in three dose-escalation patients, of whom one had hepatocellular carcinoma and two had cutaneous melanoma. Patients were allowed to have had prior anti-PD-1, anti-PD-L1 or anti-CTLA-4 therapy, and around two fifths of the dose-escalation patients had been treated with checkpoint inhibitors. Intravenous ivuxolimab was administered to patients every 2 weeks at six dose levels: 0.01, 0.1, 0.3, 1.5, 3 and 10 mg/kg. The purpose of peripheral TCRbeta sequencing was to test whether ivuxolimab changed TCR sequence diversity and led to clonal T-cell expansion. The paper as a whole reports these results and caveats: Antigen specificity was not determined for the clonally expanded peripheral T cells. After ivuxolimab, expanded clones were on average more numerous among CD8+ T cells than among CD4+ T cells. At doses from 0.1 to 3.0 mg/kg, clonal expansion was seen in both CD4+ and CD8+ blood T cells between baseline and week 6. Low levels of normalized T-cell clonal expansion were also seen in some nonresponding patients. In partial responders in the 0.1-3.0 mg/kg groups, normalized peripheral clonal expansion was found to be among the lowest, especially among CD8+ T cells.

Genomic DNA was isolated from the sorted cells so that the TCRbeta CDR3 region could be sequenced. The immunoSEQ Assay was used to sequence the TCRbeta CDR3 regions. Not all clones reach the TCRdb copy of this immuneACCESS table, which keeps in-frame sequences only. Checked studies attribute under half of the gap to unresolved V genes and leave the rest unexplained. Counted in this sample were some 69,000 clones; about nine tenths of them appeared once. The biggest ten clones account for around 0.51% of the sample. This specimen was CD4+ or CD8+ T cells sorted from blood, taken in a trial of the OX40 agonist ivuxolimab. The chain links TRBV19 with TRBJ2-1; TRBD2 is possibly the D segment (5 matching bases). The sequence derives from an adult with an advanced solid tumor such as melanoma, head and neck, liver or kidney cancer. The sequenced DNA is TGTGCCAGTAAGTGGTCGAGCGGAGCCGACTACAATGAGCAGTTCTTC. This encodes CASKWSSGADYNEQFF.